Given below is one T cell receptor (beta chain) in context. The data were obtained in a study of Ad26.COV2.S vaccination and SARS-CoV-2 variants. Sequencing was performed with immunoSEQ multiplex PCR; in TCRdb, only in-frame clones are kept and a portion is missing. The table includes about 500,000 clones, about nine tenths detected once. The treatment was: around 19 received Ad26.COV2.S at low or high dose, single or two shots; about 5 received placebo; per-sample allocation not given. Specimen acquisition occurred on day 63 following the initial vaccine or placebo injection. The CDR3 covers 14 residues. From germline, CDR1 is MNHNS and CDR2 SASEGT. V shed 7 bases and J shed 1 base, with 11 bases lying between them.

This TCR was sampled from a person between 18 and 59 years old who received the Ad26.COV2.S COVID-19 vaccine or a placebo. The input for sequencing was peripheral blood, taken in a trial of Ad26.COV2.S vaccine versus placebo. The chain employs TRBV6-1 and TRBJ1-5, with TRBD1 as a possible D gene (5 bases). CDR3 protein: CASTIDRSNQPQHF. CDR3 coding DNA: TGTGCCAGCACCATTGACAGAAGCAATCAGCCCCAGCATTTT.